This T cell receptor (beta chain) was obtained from a study of blood T cell repertoires in COVID-19. V dropped 2 bases and J dropped 7 bases, with 11 bases sitting between them. Germline CDR1 SGHDN, CDR2 FVKESK. The CDR3 is 13 amino acids. This clone was detected a few times. As processed by the authors: Estimates of nucleated cell counts were drawn from the amplification of reference gene primers. Produced via immunoSEQ multiplex PCR; TCRdb's table is partial and in-frame only. Clonal size and the V and J genes are those of that table, whereas D and trimming came from the DNA. This table has 57,000 or so clones, 70% to 80% appearing once.

Material: peripheral blood. The chain recombines TRBV14 with TRBJ1-2, with a possible D match to TRBD1 (5 bases). The origin of this receptor is a man in his sixties with acute or convalescent COVID-19. The CDR3 DNA reads TGTGCCAGCAGCCAAAACTACAGGCTTGGCTACACCTTC. Protein: CASSQNYRLGYTF.